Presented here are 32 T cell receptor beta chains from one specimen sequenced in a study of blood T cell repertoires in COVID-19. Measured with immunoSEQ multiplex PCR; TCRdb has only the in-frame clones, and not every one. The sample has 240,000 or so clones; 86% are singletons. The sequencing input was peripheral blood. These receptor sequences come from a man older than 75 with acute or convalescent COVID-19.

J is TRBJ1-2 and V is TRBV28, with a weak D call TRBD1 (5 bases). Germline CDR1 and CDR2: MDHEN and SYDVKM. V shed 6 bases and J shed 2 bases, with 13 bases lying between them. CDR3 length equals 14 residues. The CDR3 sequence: CASSPPQENYGYTF. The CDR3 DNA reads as TGTGCCAGCAGCCCACCACAGGAGAACTATGGCTACACCTTC.

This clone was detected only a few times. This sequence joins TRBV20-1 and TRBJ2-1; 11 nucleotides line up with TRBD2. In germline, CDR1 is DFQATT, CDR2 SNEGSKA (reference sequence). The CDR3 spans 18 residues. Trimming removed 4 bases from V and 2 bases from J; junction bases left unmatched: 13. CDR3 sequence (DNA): TGCAGTGCTACTGAACTGGAGTTGGGACTAGCGGCCTACAATGAGCAGTTCTTC. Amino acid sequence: CSATELELGLAAYNEQFF.

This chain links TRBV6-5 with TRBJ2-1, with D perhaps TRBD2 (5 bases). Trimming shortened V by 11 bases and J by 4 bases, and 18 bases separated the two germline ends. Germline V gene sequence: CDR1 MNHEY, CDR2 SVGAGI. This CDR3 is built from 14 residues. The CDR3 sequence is CAASPERTYNEQFF. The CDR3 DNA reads TGTGCCGCTTCTCCGGAGCGGACTTACAATGAGCAGTTCTTC.

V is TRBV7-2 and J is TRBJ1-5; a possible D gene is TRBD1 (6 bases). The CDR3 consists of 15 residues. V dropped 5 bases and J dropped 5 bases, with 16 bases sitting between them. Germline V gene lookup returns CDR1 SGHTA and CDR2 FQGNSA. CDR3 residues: CASSLSSGAYQPQHF. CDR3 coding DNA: TGTGCCAGCAGCCTTTCCTCAGGGGCCTATCAGCCCCAGCATTTT.

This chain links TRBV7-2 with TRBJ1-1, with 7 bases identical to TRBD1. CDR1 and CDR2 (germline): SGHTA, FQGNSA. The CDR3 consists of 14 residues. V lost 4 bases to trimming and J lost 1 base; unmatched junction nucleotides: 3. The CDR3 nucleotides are TGTGCCAGCAGCTATGACAGGGCGAACACTGAAGCTTTCTTT. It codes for CASSYDRANTEAFF.

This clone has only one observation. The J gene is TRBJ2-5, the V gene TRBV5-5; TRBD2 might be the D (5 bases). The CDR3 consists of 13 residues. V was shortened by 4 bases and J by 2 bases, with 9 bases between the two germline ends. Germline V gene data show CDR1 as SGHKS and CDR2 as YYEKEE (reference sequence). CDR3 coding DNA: TGTGCCAGCAGCCCCGGGGATCAAGAGACCCAGTACTTC. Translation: CASSPGDQETQYF.

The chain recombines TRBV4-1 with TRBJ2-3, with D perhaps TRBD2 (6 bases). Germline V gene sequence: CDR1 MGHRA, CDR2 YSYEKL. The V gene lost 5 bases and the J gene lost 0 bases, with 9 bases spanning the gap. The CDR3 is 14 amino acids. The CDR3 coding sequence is TGCGCCAGCAGCGGCGGGGTTAGCACAGATACGCAGTATTTT. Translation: CASSGGVSTDTQYF.

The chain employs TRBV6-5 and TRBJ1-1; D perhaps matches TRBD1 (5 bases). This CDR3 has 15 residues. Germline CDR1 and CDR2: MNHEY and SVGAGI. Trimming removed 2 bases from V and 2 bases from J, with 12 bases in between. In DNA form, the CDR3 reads TGTGCCAGCAGTTACCTACAGGTAGCAAACACTGAAGCTTTCTTT. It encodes CASSYLQVANTEAFF.

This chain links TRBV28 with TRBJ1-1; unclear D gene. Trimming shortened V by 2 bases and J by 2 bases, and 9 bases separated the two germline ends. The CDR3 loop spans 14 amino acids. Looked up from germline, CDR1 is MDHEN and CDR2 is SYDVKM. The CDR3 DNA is TGTGCCAGCAGTTTAACTAGCCTTAACACTGAAGCTTTCTTT. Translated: CASSLTSLNTEAFF.

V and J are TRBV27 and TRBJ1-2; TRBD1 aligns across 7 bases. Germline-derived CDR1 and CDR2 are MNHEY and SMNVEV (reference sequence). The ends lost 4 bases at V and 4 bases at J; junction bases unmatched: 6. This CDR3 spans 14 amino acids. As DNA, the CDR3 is TGTGCCAGCAGTTCCCGGACAGGACGCTATGGCTACACCTTC. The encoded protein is CASSSRTGRYGYTF.

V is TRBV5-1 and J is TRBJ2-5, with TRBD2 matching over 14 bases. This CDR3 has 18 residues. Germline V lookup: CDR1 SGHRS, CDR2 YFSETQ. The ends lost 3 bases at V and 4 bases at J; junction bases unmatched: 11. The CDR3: CASSWGTSGSRAGETQYF. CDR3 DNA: TGCGCCAGCAGCTGGGGGACTAGCGGGAGTAGGGCGGGAGAGACCCAGTACTTC.

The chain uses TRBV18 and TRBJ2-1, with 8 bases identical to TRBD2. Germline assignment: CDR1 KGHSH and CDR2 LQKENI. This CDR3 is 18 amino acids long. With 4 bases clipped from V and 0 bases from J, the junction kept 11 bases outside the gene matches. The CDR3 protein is CASSLRPPGGSSYNEQFF. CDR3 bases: TGTGCCAGCTCACTGCGGCCGCCGGGGGGGAGCTCCTACAATGAGCAGTTCTTC. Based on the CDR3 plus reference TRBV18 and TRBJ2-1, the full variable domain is NAGVMQNPRHLVRRRGQEARLRCSPMKGHSHVYWYRQLPEEGLKFMVYLQKENIIDESGMPKERFSAEFPKEGPSILRIQQVVRGDSAAYFCASSLRPPGGSSYNEQFFGPGTRLTVL.

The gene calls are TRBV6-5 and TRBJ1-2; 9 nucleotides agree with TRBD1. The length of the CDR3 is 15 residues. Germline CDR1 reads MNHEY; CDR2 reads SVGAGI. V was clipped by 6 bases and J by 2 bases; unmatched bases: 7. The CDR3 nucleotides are TGTGCCAGCAGCACAGACAGGGGGAGGAACTATGGCTACACCTTC. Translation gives CASSTDRGRNYGYTF.

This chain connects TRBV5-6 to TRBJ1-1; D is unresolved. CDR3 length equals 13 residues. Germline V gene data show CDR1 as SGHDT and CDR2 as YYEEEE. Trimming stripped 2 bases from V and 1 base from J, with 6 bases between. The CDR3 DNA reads TGTGCCAGCAGCTTACTCCAGAACACTGAAGCTTTCTTT. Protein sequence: CASSLLQNTEAFF.

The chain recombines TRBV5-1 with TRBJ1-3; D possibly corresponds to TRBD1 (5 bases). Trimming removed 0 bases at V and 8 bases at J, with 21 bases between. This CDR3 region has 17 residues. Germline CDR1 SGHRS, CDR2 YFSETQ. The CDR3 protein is CASSLAAGGGKGYTIYF. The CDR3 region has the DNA TGCGCCAGCAGCTTGGCTGCAGGCGGGGGGAAAGGATACACCATATATTTT.

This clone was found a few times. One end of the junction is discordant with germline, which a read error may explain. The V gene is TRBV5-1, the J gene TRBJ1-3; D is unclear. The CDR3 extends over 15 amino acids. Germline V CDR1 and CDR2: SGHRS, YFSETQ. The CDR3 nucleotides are TGCGCCAGCAGATTGGAATTCAGCTCTGGAAACACCATATATTTT. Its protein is CASRLEFSSGNTIYF.

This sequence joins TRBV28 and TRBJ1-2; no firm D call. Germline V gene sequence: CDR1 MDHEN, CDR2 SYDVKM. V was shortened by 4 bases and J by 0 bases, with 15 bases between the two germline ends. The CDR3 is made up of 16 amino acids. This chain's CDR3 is CASSSAAASSNYGYTF. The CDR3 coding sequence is TGTGCCAGCAGTTCGGCAGCGGCCTCTTCTAACTATGGCTACACCTTC.

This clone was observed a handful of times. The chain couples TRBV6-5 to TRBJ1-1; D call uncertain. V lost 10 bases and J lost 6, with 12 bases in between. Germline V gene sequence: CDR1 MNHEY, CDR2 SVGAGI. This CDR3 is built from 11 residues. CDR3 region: CATARLAEAFF. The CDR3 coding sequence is TGTGCCACCGCGCGTTTAGCTGAAGCTTTCTTT.

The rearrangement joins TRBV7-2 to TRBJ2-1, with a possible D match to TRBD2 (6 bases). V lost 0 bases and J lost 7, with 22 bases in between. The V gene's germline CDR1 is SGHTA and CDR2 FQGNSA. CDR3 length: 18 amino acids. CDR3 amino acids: CASSLAVNLGGAGNEQFF. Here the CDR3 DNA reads TGTGCCAGCAGCTTAGCGGTAAACCTGGGAGGCGCCGGGAATGAGCAGTTCTTC.

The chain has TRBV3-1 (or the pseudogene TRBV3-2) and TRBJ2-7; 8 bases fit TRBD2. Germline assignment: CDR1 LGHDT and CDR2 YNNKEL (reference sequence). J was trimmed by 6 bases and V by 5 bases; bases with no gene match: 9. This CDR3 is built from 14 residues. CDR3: CASSNGLAAAEQYF. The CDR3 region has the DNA TGTGCCAGCAGCAACGGACTAGCAGCGGCCGAGCAGTACTTC.

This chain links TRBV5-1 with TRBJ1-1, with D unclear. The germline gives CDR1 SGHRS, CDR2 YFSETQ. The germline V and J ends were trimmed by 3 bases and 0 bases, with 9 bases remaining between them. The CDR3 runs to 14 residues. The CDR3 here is CASSSGNMNTEAFF. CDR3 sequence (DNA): TGCGCCAGCAGCTCCGGGAACATGAACACTGAAGCTTTCTTT.

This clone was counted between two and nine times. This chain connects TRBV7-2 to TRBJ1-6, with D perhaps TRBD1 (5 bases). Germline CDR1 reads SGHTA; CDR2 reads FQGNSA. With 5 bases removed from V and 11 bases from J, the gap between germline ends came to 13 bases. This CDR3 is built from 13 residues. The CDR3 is CASSQRQGAPLHF. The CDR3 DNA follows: TGTGCCAGCAGCCAAAGACAAGGGGCACCCCTCCACTTT.

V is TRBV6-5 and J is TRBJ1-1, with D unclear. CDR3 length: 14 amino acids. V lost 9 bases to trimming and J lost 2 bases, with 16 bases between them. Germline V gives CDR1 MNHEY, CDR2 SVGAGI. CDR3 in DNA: TGTGCCAGTAACCCCGGAGGTGGAAACACTGAAGCTTTCTTT. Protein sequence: CASNPGGGNTEAFF.

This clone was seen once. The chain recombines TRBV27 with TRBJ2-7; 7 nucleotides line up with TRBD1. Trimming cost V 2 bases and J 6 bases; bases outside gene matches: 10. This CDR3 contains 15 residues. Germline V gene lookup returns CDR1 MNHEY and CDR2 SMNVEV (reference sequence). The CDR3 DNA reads TGTGCCAGCAGTTTAAAACCGGGACAGTCCACCGAGCAGTACTTC. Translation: CASSLKPGQSTEQYF.

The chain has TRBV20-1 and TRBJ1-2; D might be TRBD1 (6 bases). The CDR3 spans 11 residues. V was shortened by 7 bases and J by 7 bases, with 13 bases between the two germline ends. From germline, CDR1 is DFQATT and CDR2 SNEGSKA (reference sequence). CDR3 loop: CSVSTGPGYTF. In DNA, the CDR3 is TGCAGTGTCTCGACAGGCCCTGGCTACACCTTC.

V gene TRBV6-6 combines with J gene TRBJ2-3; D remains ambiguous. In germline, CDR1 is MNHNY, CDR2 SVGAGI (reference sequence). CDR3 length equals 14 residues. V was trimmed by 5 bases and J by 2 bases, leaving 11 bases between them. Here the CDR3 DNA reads TGTGCCAGCAGTCGGAACAGCCTCACAGATACGCAGTATTTT. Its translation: CASSRNSLTDTQYF.

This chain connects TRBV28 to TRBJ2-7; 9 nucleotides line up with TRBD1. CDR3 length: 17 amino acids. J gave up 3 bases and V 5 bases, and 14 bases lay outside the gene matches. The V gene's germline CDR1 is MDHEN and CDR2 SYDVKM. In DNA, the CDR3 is TGTGCCAGCAGTCCGCCCGAAGTCGGACAGGGGCACTACGAGCAGTACTTC. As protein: CASSPPEVGQGHYEQYF.

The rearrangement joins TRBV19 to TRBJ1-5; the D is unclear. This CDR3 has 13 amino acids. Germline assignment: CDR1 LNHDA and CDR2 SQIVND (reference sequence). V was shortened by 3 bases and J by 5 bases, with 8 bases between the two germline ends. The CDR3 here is CASSIPGDQPQHF. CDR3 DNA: TGTGCCAGTAGTATCCCCGGGGATCAGCCCCAGCATTTT.

CDR3 nucleotide sequence: TGTGCCAGCAGTAGGGGGGGACCGGAGGAGACCCAGTACTTC. Translating it yields CASSRGGPEETQYF. The chain is built from TRBV6-6 and TRBJ2-5; TRBD2 might be the D (7 bases). The length of the CDR3 is 14 residues. Deletions cut 5 bases from V and 5 bases from J, with 15 bases between. Germline CDR1 is MNHNY and CDR2 is SVGAGI (reference sequence).

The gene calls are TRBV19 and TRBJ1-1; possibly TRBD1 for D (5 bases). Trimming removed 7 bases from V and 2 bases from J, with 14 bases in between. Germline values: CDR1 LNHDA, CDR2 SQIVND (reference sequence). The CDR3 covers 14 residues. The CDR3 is CASKSGGYNTEAFF. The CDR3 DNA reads TGTGCCAGTAAGTCCGGGGGATATAACACTGAAGCTTTCTTT. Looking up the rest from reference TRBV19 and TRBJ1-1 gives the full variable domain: DGGITQSPKYLFRKEGQNVTLSCEQNLNHDAMYWYRQDPGQGLRLIYYSQIVNDFQKGDIAEGYSVSREKKESFPLTVTSAQKNPTAFYLCASKSGGYNTEAFFGQGTRLTVV.

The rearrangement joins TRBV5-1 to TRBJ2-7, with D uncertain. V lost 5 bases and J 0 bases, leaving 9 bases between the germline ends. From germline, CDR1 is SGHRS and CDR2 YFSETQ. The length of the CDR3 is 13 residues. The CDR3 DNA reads TGCGCCAGCAGAAGCGCCCCCTCCTACGAGCAGTACTTC. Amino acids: CASRSAPSYEQYF.

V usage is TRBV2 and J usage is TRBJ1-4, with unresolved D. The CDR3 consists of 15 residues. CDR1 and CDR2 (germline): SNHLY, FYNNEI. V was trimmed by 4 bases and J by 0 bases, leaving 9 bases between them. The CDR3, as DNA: TGTGCCAGCAGTGCACAGATTTCAACTAATGAAAAACTGTTTTTT. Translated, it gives CASSAQISTNEKLFF.